The sequence of this T cell receptor (beta chain) was determined in a study of T cell clonotyping in hematopoietic cell transplantation. Germline V gives CDR1 MDHEN, CDR2 SYDVKM. Germline trimming cut 11 bases from V and 4 bases from J; bases unmatched to any gene: 11. The CDR3 consists of 13 residues. Study results and limitations: Without cell sorting, CD4 versus CD8 contributions remain unresolved. Few recipient clonotypes overlapped donors; over 95% were de novo at given depth. After transplant, recipient diversity fell while pathologically expanded clonotypes grew through day 180.

This clone was detected a few times. Its specificity is unknown. Using immunoSEQ multiplex PCR, the repertoire was profiled, and TCRdb retains in-frame clones only, with some absent. The sample has nearly 20,000 clones, 70% to 85% seen once. V usage is TRBV28 and J usage is TRBJ2-7; 7 positions match TRBD1. Sequencing was performed on peripheral blood mononuclear cells. This sequence originates from a man in his fifties or sixties in good health. Some clones in this sample may be carry-over from other donors' samples. The CDR3 region is CAASGTDPYEQYF. CDR3 DNA: TGTGCCGCTTCCGGGACAGACCCTTACGAGCAGTACTTC.